Below, 9 T cell receptor beta chains from the same sample are listed, as sequenced in a study of cytomegalovirus exposure and HLA in healthy donors listed by TCRdb under 2017. Library preparation used the immunoSEQ multiplex PCR assay. For the multiplex PCR, a mixture combining 60 forward primers for TCR Vbeta segments and 13 reverse primers for TCR Jbeta segments was used. The immuneACCESS repertoire file appears here via TCRdb, limited to in-frame rearrangements. These files lack a portion of the clones; in checked studies, under half of the deficit traces to unresolved V genes, and the cause of the others is not known. The sample table shows 200,000 to 250,000 clones, and about 75% are seen once. The ten biggest clones cover less than 2% of the sample. Sequenced: PBMCs. The receptors were sampled from a woman aged 25 to 39 in good health and CMV-seronegative.

This clone appeared a few times. The chain joins TRBV7-9 to TRBJ2-7; TRBD2 matches at 7 bases. CDR1 is SEHNR and CDR2 is FQNEAQ in the germline V gene (reference sequence). V shed 0 bases, J shed 4 bases, and the junction held 6 bases outside the gene matches. The CDR3 is 15 amino acids. The CDR3 is CASSLAGWEGYEQYF. CDR3 nucleotides: TGTGCCAGCAGCTTAGCGGGCTGGGAGGGTTACGAGCAGTACTTC.

The chain has TRBV29-1 and TRBJ2-2, with D perhaps TRBD2 (6 bases). Germline CDR1 reads SQVTM; CDR2 reads ANQGSEA. With 7 bases removed from V and 1 base from J, the gap between germline ends came to 16 bases. CDR3 size: 15 residues. CDR3 sequence: CSARRVSLNTGELFF. Here the CDR3 DNA reads TGCAGCGCCCGGAGGGTCTCCCTGAACACCGGGGAGCTGTTTTTT.

This clone was found once. The chain combines TRBV9 with TRBJ2-3, with 7 positions matching TRBD2. The CDR3 runs 13 residues. Germline V gene data show CDR1 as SGDLS and CDR2 as YYNGEE. V lost 4 bases and J lost 11; bases outside the gene matches: 10. The CDR3 DNA sequence: TGTGCCAGCAGCCCCCCTAGCGGCTGGGAGCAGTATTTT. Translating gives CASSPPSGWEQYF.

Points on this clone: Other DNA sequences from this sample encode an identical CDR3 as well. The chain combines TRBV2 with TRBJ1-5; D ambiguous. Germline loops: CDR1 SNHLY, CDR2 FYNNEI. The CDR3 contains 13 residues. With 0 bases removed from V and 7 bases from J, the gap between germline ends came to 7 bases. DNA for the CDR3: TGTGCCAGCAGTGAAGCCCCCGGGCAGCCCCAGCATTTT. Residues: CASSEAPGQPQHF.

This clone came up once. The J gene is TRBJ2-1, the V gene TRBV5-1; no firm D call. The V gene lost 0 bases and the J gene lost 3 bases, with 10 bases spanning the gap. Germline CDR1 and CDR2: SGHRS and YFSETQ. This CDR3 comprises 15 residues. The CDR3, as DNA: TGCGCCAGCAGCTTGGAACAGTCTATCTACAATGAGCAGTTCTTC. It encodes CASSLEQSIYNEQFF.

This CDR3 reads CASRLGQISNQPQHF. The CDR3 DNA follows: TGTGCCAGTAGGTTGGGACAGATTAGCAATCAGCCCCAGCATTTT. The rearrangement links TRBV19 to TRBJ1-5; 7 positions agree with TRBD1. J gave up 0 bases and V 6 bases, and 5 bases lay outside the gene matches. Germline V gene data show CDR1 as LNHDA and CDR2 as SQIVND (reference sequence). This CDR3 has 15 residues.

The chain combines TRBV9 with TRBJ2-7; TRBD2 matches 7 bases. Germline CDR1 is SGDLS and CDR2 is YYNGEE. This CDR3 is built from 13 residues. Trimming at V came to 5 bases and at J to 6 bases, leaving 8 bases not matched to a gene. The CDR3 DNA sequence: TGTGCCAGCAGTCTAGGACTAGTCTCCGAGCAGTACTTC. As protein: CASSLGLVSEQYF. Filled out from reference TRBV9 and TRBJ2-7, the complete variable domain reads DSGVTQTPKHLITATGQRVTLRCSPRSGDLSVYWYQQSLDQGLQFLIQYYNGEERAKGNILERFSAQQFPDLHSELNLSSLELGDSALYFCASSLGLVSEQYFGPGTRLTVT.

This CDR3 is CASSPTSGEVETQYF. The CDR3 DNA reads TGTGCCAGCAGCCCGACTAGCGGGGAGGTAGAGACCCAGTACTTC. The gene calls are TRBV7-3 and TRBJ2-5, with TRBD2 identical over 11 bases. V was clipped by 5 bases and J by 4 bases; unmatched bases: 6. The CDR3 runs to 15 residues. The V gene's germline CDR1 is SGHTA and CDR2 FQGTGA. Combining the CDR3 with reference TRBV7-3 and TRBJ2-5 gives the whole variable domain GAGVSQTPSNKVTEKGKYVELRCDPISGHTALYWYRQSLGQGPEFLIYFQGTGAADDSGLPNDRFFAVRPEGSVSTLKIQRTERGDSAVYLCASSPTSGEVETQYFGPGTRLLVL.

The J gene is TRBJ1-2, the V gene TRBV6-1; D ambiguous. The germline V gene encodes CDR1 MNHNS and CDR2 SASEGT. The CDR3 consists of 13 residues. V was trimmed by 3 bases and J by 8 bases, leaving 13 bases between them. CDR3 protein: CASSDTATKGYTF. Written as DNA, the CDR3 is TGTGCCAGCAGTGATACGGCAACTAAGGGCTACACCTTC.